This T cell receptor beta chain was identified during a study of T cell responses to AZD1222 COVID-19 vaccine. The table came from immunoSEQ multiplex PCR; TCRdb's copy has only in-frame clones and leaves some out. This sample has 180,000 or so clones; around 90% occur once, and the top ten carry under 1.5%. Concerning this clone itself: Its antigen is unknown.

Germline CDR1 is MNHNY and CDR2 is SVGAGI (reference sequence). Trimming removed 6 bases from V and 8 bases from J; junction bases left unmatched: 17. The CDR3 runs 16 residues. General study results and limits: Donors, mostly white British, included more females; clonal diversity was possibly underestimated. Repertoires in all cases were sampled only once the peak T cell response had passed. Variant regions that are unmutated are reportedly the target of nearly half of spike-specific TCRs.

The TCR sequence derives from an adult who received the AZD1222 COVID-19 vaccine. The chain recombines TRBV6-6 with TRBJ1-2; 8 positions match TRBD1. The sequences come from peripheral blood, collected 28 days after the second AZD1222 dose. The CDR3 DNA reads TGTGCCAGCAGACCTGACTCCCGGCGAACAGGGGGGGGCTACACCTTC. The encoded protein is CASRPDSRRTGGGYTF.